Included here is one T cell receptor beta chain sequence, with context. This receptor's antigen is unknown. The input lacks base qualities; no much larger clone sits a single base away. The method behind the library was the immunoSEQ multiplex PCR assay. A mixture of 60 forward primers for TCR Vbeta segments and 13 reverse primers for TCR Jbeta segments was used in the multiplex PCR. A multiplex PCR assay on genomic DNA amplified the CDR3 region of rearranged TCR beta genes. Amplified TCR beta libraries were sequenced as 87-base-pair reads on the Illumina HiSeq System. As for the authors' bioinformatics: Across the roughly 700 repertoires, a later analysis counted about 81 million unique TCR beta chains, 9 million to 14 million of which were shared by at least two donors. A nearest-neighbor algorithm error-corrected the raw reads and collapsed the reads into unique sequences, merging closely related sequences to remove PCR and sequencing errors. Alignment of CDR3 sequences to IMGT reference sequences was used to assign V, D and J gene segments. For a sequence to be retained, a match of at least six nucleotides was required to both a V gene segment and a J gene segment. Rearrangements were classified as productive when the CDR3 lacked stop codons and remained in frame with V and J, and all other rearrangements were classified as non-productive. CDR3 was defined according to IMGT convention as the region running from the second conserved V-encoded cysteine to the conserved J-encoded phenylalanine. The earlier analysis of fewer than 750 of the donors excluded sequences that lacked an unambiguous match to a single V gene segment. In an earlier analysis of 587 of the donors, V segments were called functional above 56.7% productive rearrangements and were called segregating when the between-donor standard deviation exceeded 5%. A statistical classification framework was built for diagnosing cytomegalovirus status from the catalog of TCR beta chain sequences. V and J gene assignment, in a later analysis, came from comparing TCR nucleotide sequences with IMGT/GENE-DB human TR gene sequences. Using the TCRdist pipeline, a later analysis assigned CDR3 sequences along with most-parsimonious VDJ recombination scenarios. A later analysis defined each TCR beta chain by its CDR3 amino acid sequence plus V-gene family, and excluded reads lacking a unique V-gene family. In a later analysis, around 650 highly shared, low-generation-probability nucleotide sequences were removed to address suspected cross-contamination and a sequencing artifact. For each public chain, a later analysis derived a clonal expansion index from normalized ranks of inferred template counts within each repertoire. A later analysis computed generation probabilities with a VDJ recombination model fitted to out-of-frame rearrangements, and checked the results against IGoR. In a later analysis, TCR-TCR, TCR-HLA and TCR-CMV co-occurrence was scored with hypergeometric tests, and a repertoire-size bias correction was applied to TCR pairs. To estimate false discovery rates, a later analysis permuted the HLA or CMV assignments 20 times. In a later analysis, co-occurring TCRs were grouped using DBSCAN, and TCRdist sequence similarity was added for clustering within HLA-allele-positive subsets. For co-occurrence clustering, repertoires with fewer than 30,000 or more than 120,000 public chains were excluded, along with five repertoires with anomalous nucleotide sharing. This immuneACCESS table, as held by TCRdb, lists in-frame sequences with V and J called but not all clones. Of the missing ones, under half trace to an unresolved V gene in checked studies; the others have no known cause. V and J calls and clone size are copied from that table; D and trimming were computed from the DNA. The sample table shows some 160,000 clones, and over 60% are seen once. Of the sample, approximately 1.8% is held by the ten largest clones.

These data originate in a study of cytomegalovirus exposure and HLA in healthy donors (dated by TCRdb to 2015 to 2018). For context, the study as a whole: An earlier analysis of 587 of the donors reported 276 Gb of sequence data and 95 million to 140 million unique TCR beta sequences obtained from around 180 million T cells. On average, 235,054 unique TCR beta nucleotide sequences were sequenced per donor among some 430 genotyped donors of the cohort, with about 19% of those sequences being non-productive. Using immunosequencing, the study profiled T cell repertoires from approximately 700 subjects and related those repertoires to cytomegalovirus serostatus. The study combined high-throughput TCR immunosequencing, statistical association of individual TCRs with disease status, and machine learning to predict cytomegalovirus infection status. Rather than drawing on any new phenotypic data, the later analysis identified candidate immune exposures from TCR beta sequences and the way those sequences occurred across donors. All discovery cohort repertoires had been generated using a single sequencing platform. The study aimed to test whether signatures of past pathogen exposure could be identified by cataloging public T cell receptors. An earlier analysis of a few hundred of the donors applied high-throughput TCR beta sequencing to assess whether each TCR beta V gene segment acted as functional or pseudogenic. Of the roughly 400 genotyped donors, 81% fell in the genetic ancestry cluster associated with self-reported Caucasian donors. Roughly 300 gigabases of sequencing data and approximately 93 million unique TCR sequences were included in an early release covering about 600 HLA-typed donors. Because of strong linkage in the cohort, 5 or 6 DR-DQ haplotypes were treated as single units for association and clustering. Donor age, sex, ethnicity and CMV serostatus were collected together with the repertoire data. Both class I and class II loci were covered by HLA typing, at four-digit resolution. A later analysis re-analyzed previously published TCR beta repertoires from 650 to 800 donors and added high-resolution HLA genotyping to study TCR occurrence patterns. Genome-wide SNP genotypes for about 65% of the roughly 670 donors were used in a later genetic analysis, which treated that subset as a discovery cohort. The number of donors typed differed by locus, with roughly 629-640 for A, B, C, DRB1 and DQB1, approximately 500 for DQA1, 600 to 610 for DPA1, and 400 to 490 for DPB1. A separate validation cohort of more than 100 different subjects was used in addition to the approximately 610-subject first cohort. The full study reports these points: A later genetic analysis reported fewer N-insertions in productive TCRs among donors in an Asian-associated ancestry cluster than the approximately 670-donor mean. When HLA alleles, especially DR and DQ, strongly co-occurred, attributing TCR associations to individual alleles was difficult. Because HLA typing was unavailable for some donors at each locus, only the typed subset was used in association tests. Specific HLA alleles were associated with 18,000 or so TCR beta sequences at a false discovery rate of 0.05 in a later analysis. This cohort had only TCR beta chains sequenced, and the lack of alpha or paired-chain data limited which features could be detected. A later analysis found that TCR association rates varied across HLA loci, with DRB1 alleles showing the most associated TCRs and HLA-C alleles the fewest. Most TCR sequences were observed very rarely across donors, whereas some public TCRs were present in many individuals. In a later analysis, most CMV-associated TCR beta chains were found to appear HLA-restricted, with HLA associations seemingly driven largely by CMV exposure. A further reported finding was that TCR beta sequences accurately predicted the HLA-A and HLA-B alleles for most subjects in the first cohort. The presence/absence analyses assumed that sequencing depth was roughly uniform across donors, and that assumption may not be true. Cytomegalovirus status was reported to be diagnosed by the classifier with high specificity and sensitivity in both the original and validation cohorts. According to a later analysis, parvovirus B19, influenza, CMV and Epstein-Barr virus appeared linked to several top co-occurrence clusters. The authors suggested that the approach could potentially be extended to other disease states and immunological phenotypes. Immune exposure information for the cohort was limited to CMV serostatus. A total of roughly 160 TCR beta chains were listed by the study as associated with cytomegalovirus. In an earlier analysis of approximately 590 of the donors, most TCR beta V segments appeared in productive rearrangements about 90% or about 30% of the time, broadly matching IMGT annotations. The 87-base-pair reads could not distinguish some IMGT-functional V segments, including TRBV6-2 and TRBV6-3, so those segments were excluded. In a later analysis, HLA-associated TCR beta chains were found to be more clonally expanded and to have lower generation probabilities than equally common non-associated chains. A cluster of highly shared sequence variants was judged likely to be a technical artifact of the sequencing pipeline. V-gene and J-gene trimming of TCR beta chains was associated with a missense DCLRE1C variant in a later genetic analysis, and the association was replicated in an independent cohort. Correlated functional status among segregating V segments might reflect linkage disequilibrium, but an unknown experimental factor could not be ruled out. Because counts were too low, about 15 rarely observed V segments, including chromosome 9 orphons, were left out of the earlier analysis of about 620 of the donors. In vitro tests confirmed that a few of the cytomegalovirus-associated TCR beta chains recognize cytomegalovirus antigens.

Counted from cysteine to phenylalanine, this CDR3 has 16 amino acids. The retained sequence is limited to the CDR3, 48 bases, with the frame set at the first base. For CDR1 and CDR2, the germline V gene (reference sequence) lists SGHNT and YYREEE. Trimmed from V: 4 bases; trimmed from J: 0 bases; junction bases lacking a gene match: 5. The cohort consisted of 670 or so healthy bone marrow donors. Cohort members were all nominally healthy when sampled, although unrecorded immune exposures were likely present. The donor was CMV seronegative and belonged to the group of more than 300 seronegative cohort members. A peripheral blood sample was collected from each donor, and TCR beta sequencing was performed on peripheral blood mononuclear cells. The Qiagen DNeasy Blood Extraction Kit was used to extract genomic DNA from the blood cell samples.

The chain couples TRBV5-4 to TRBJ2-3, and 10 junctional nucleotides match TRBD2. This TCR was sampled from a woman aged 25 to 45 in good health and CMV-seronegative. The sequenced sample was PBMCs. The CDR3 protein sequence reads: CASSPGLARSTDTQYF. The sequenced DNA is TGTGCCAGCAGCCCGGGACTAGCGAGAAGCACAGATACGCAGTATTTT.